The T cell receptor beta chain under discussion was sequenced for a study of T cells after yellow fever vaccination. Study-wide points: Peaking on day 5 versus 15, the secondary response was faster but weaker. After the booster, over 95% of CD4 and 88% of CD8 primary-response clones were re-detected.

TCRdb ran MiXCR on the 5' RACE reads and lists one entry per CDR3 protein. The sample records 450,000 to 550,000 distinct CDR3 sequences, just over 20% being singletons. This clonotype was seen more than once but under ten times. The antigen remains unidentified. Trimming removed 5 bases from V and 9 bases from J, with 20 bases in between. There are 15 residues in the CDR3. The source was PBMCs, collected roughly 20 days after the first yellow fever vaccination. J is TRBJ2-1 and V is TRBV12-3 or TRBV12-4; D is perhaps TRBD2 (5 bases). The source of this sequence is a man between 18 and 35 years old who received the YFV17D yellow fever vaccine. The CDR3 bases are TGTGCCAGCAGTAGGGTCTCCCGGGGAATTTCTGAGCAGTTCTTC. Amino acids: CASSRVSRGISEQFF.